Listed below are T cell receptor beta chains from one sample, sequenced in a study of cytomegalovirus exposure and HLA in healthy donors. Only in-frame clones appear in the TCRdb table, and some are missing; sequencing was by immunoSEQ multiplex PCR. The profile shows tens of thousands of clones, about three quarters of them singletons. The material sequenced was PBMCs. These receptors came from a woman aged 40-49 years in good health and CMV-seropositive. The conserved cysteine and the conserved F or W are not part of the CDR3 here. The order of the fields is V gene, J gene, CDR3 protein.

TRBV5-1	TRBJ1-3	ASSLDLPGGRSGNTIY
TRBV5-1	TRBJ1-4	ASSLAGAGGEKLF
TRBV10-2	TRBJ2-5	ASSEWGGLAETQY
TRBV15	TRBJ2-2	ATSPRSENTGELF
TRBV5-1	TRBJ2-7	ASSLDGQALSSEQY
TRBV2	TRBJ2-3	ASSAAARTDTQY
TRBV18	TRBJ1-2	ASSPLEPLPNYGYT
TRBV5-1	TRBJ1-1	ASSSPGTANTEAF
TRBV29-1	TRBJ1-4	SVGTGGDEKLF
TRBV5-1	TRBJ2-1	ASSVGQSYNEQF
TRBV7-9	TRBJ1-5	ASSLASHVGDNQPQH
TRBV7-8	TRBJ1-1	ASRRITEAF
TRBV7-2	TRBJ1-1	ASSLRGRGAF
TRBV30	TRBJ1-2	AWIRRGRPNYGYT
TRBV18	TRBJ1-4	ASSPIPGSTNEKLF
TRBV29-1	TRBJ2-2	SVPHGASGANTGELF
TRBV6-5	TRBJ1-2	ASRQGYGYT
TRBV7-3	TRBJ1-1	ASSRTGGEAEAF
TRBV5-6	TRBJ1-1	ASSASQGHDTEAF
TRBV27	TRBJ1-2	ASKSRQGAGYT
TRBV9	TRBJ1-3	ASSVVSSGNTIY
TRBV5-1	TRBJ1-2	ASRAGAYGYT
TRBV29-1	TRBJ2-3	SVVTGAITDTQY
TRBV7-9	TRBJ2-7	ASSLAEPGMYEQY
TRBV29-1	TRBJ1-4	SVWTGVNEKLF
TRBV5-1	TRBJ2-5	ASSFGASEETQY
TRBV2	TRBJ2-5	ASGSVREGETQY
TRBV19	TRBJ1-5	ASRHQTEPNQPQH
TRBV7-3	TRBJ2-3	ASSLSVTSTDTQY
TRBV2	TRBJ1-4	ASSRDRATTNEKLF
TRBV29-1	TRBJ2-7	SVEGQVGTSSYEQY
TRBV6-1	TRBJ1-1	ASSEYNLNTEAF
TRBV14	TRBJ1-2	ASSQVWTGDYGYT
TRBV5-4	TRBJ2-1	ASSLGTSGGYNEQF
TRBV12-1	TRBJ2-1	ASSFAGGAINEQF
TRBV15	TRBJ2-4	ATSRELSGRGKNIQY
TRBV5-1	TRBJ1-5	ASRPDSLYQPQH
TRBV11-3	TRBJ1-5	ASSLGGTIDQPQH
TRBV12-5	TRBJ2-5	ASGNDRKEETQY
TRBV18	TRBJ1-6	ASSSEDSMSPLH
TRBV7-7	TRBJ2-2	ASSLVGGTTGELF
TRBV5-1	TRBJ2-5	ASSWGGTREETQY